This TCR beta chain was obtained from a study of CD8+CD57+ T cells in acquired aplastic anemia. Turning to the study itself: Sorted CD4+ and CD8+ cells yielded approximately 3.4 ug of DNA on average.

CDR1 and CDR2 from the germline V gene are LGHNA and YNFKEQ. The CDR3 sequence is 16 residues long. J gave up 3 bases and V 4 bases, and 4 bases lay outside the gene matches. Patients who underwent sequencing had shown CD8+CD57+ cell expansion by flow cytometry. Each patient had severe acquired aplastic anemia. The sample holds many counts of this clonotype. As yet, its antigen is unknown. Genomic DNA was employed as the template in profiling TCR beta VDJ and CDR3. One entry per CDR3 protein, called by TCRdb with MiXCR from the reads. The sample gives 120,000 or so distinct CDR3 sequences, 30% to 45% of which show up once; more than 2.5% is in the top ten. Study findings and constraints: With respect to CD8+ Simpson's diversity, patients and controls did not differ significantly. The same twenty-nine CD8+ CDR3 sequences occurred in patients and in controls.

The chain is built from TRBV4-2 and TRBJ2-3, with 13 bases lining up with TRBD2. This sequence was found in a human donor with aplastic anemia. What was sequenced was sorted CD4+, CD8+, or CD8+CD57+ T cells (not recorded which) from PBMCs. The CDR3 loop is CASSPGLAGITDTQYF. CDR3 bases: TGTGCCAGCAGCCCGGGACTAGCGGGGATTACAGATACGCAGTATTTT.